This TCR beta chain was identified during a study of T cells after yellow fever vaccination. Study at large: Fractions low in cell number were prepared with SMART-Seq v4 Ultra Low Input.

Trimming cost V 6 bases and J 1 base; bases outside gene matches: 4. CDR1 and CDR2 (germline): SGDLS, YYNGEE. The CDR3 totals 14 residues. General study findings and limits: CD4 and CD8 compartments shared a small share of clonotypes. Reappearing after the booster were most of the clones from primary vaccination (approximately 96% CD4, approximately 86% CD8).

Only a few counts were recorded for this clonotype. No antigen is known for it. Conversion of TCR transcripts into cDNA relied on 5'RACE template switching, which added a universal primer site and UMIs. MiXCR, run by TCRdb on the 5' RACE reads, gives a single entry per CDR3 protein. The data contain hundreds of thousands of distinct CDR3 sequences, about 19% of them singletons. The chain combines TRBV9 with TRBJ1-2; 9 bases line up with TRBD1. The sequence was obtained from a man between 18 and 29 years old who received the YFV17D yellow fever vaccine. The sample was PBMCs, taken before the yellow fever booster vaccination. CDR3 loop: CASTGTGLNYGYTF. The CDR3 region has the DNA TGTGCCAGCACCGGGACAGGGCTTAACTATGGCTACACCTTC.